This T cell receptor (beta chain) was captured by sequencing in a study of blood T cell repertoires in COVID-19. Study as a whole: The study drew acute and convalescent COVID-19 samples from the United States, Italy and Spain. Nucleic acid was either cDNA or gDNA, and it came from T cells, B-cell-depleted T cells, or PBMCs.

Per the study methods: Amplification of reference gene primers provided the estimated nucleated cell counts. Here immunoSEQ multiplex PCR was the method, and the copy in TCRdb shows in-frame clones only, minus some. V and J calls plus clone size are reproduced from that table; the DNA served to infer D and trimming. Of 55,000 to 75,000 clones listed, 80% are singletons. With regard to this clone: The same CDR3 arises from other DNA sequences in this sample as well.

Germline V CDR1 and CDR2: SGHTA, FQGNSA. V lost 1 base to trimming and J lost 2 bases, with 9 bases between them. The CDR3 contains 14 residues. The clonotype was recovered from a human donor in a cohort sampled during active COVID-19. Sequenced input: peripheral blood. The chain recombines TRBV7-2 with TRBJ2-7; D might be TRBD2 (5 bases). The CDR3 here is CASSLGGGAYEQYF. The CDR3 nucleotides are TGTGCCAGCAGCTTAGGTGGAGGCGCCTACGAGCAGTACTTC.